A single sample gave rise to the 19 T cell receptor beta chains below, sequenced in a study of response to subunit inactivated influenza vaccine. TCRdb re-called the RT-PCR reads through MiXCR, storing one row per CDR3 protein. Of hundreds of thousands of distinct CDR3 sequences in the sample, approximately 10% were seen once. These data also featured in a second study, about T cells expressing NK-cell markers. As that study records: As the method of synthesis, 5'RACE template switching with UMIs yielded TCR beta cDNA.

The material sequenced was PBMCs from blood, taken on the day of vaccination. The receptors here all came from a man aged 45 to 65 who received an inactivated influenza vaccine.

This clonotype was picked up many times. The V gene is TRBV25-1, the J gene TRBJ1-1, with D possibly TRBD1 on 5 matching bases. V was pared by 4 bases and J by 1 base, with 7 bases between. This CDR3 contains 13 residues. Germline V gene sequence: CDR1 MGHDK, CDR2 SYGVNS. For the CDR3, the DNA is TGTGCCAGCAGTGCTGGGGGGAACACTGAAGCTTTCTTT. Protein sequence: CASSAGGNTEAFF.

The rearrangement uses TRBV7-2 and TRBJ2-3, with unresolved D. Germline values: CDR1 SGHTA, CDR2 FQGNSA. The CDR3 is made up of 14 amino acids. V lost 2 bases and J 4 bases, leaving 10 bases between the germline ends. This CDR3 reads CASSLRSAADTQYF. The CDR3 coding sequence is TGTGCCAGCAGCTTAAGGTCCGCGGCAGATACGCAGTATTTT.

This chain uses TRBV30 with TRBJ2-7; TRBD1 is a possible D gene (6 bases). The V end lost 3 bases, the J end lost 2 bases, and 14 bases lay between the germline ends. This CDR3 spans 14 amino acids. Looked up from germline, CDR1 is GTSNPN and CDR2 is SVGIG (reference sequence). The CDR3 coding sequence is TGTGCCTGGAGCGAAGGGGCAGGGGCCTACGAGCAGTACTTC. Translation: CAWSEGAGAYEQYF.

The rearrangement joins TRBV6-2 or TRBV6-3 to TRBJ2-7; 9 nucleotides agree with TRBD1. CDR3 length: 15 amino acids. The trim removed 5 bases at V and 3 bases at J, leaving 8 bases unmatched. Germline assignment: CDR1 MNHEY and CDR2 SVGEGT. The CDR3 region is CASSGRDRAGYEQYF. The CDR3 DNA is TGTGCCAGCAGTGGCCGGGACAGGGCCGGCTACGAGCAGTACTTC.

This clonotype was seen a handful of times. The chain links TRBV5-6 to TRBJ2-7; D ambiguous. CDR1 SGHDT and CDR2 YYEEEE come from the germline V gene. The CDR3 contains 13 residues. The V and J ends lost 4 bases and 3 bases respectively, with 11 bases between them. In DNA form, the CDR3 reads TGTGCCAGCAGCGCCGGGTCCAACTACGAGCAGTACTTC. Translation: CASSAGSNYEQYF.

This clonotype was counted many times. The genes are TRBV29-1 and TRBJ2-1; either TRBD1 or TRBD2 may supply D (6 bases each). The CDR3 is 16 residues long. Germline CDR1 reads SQVTM; CDR2 reads ANQGSEA. Trimming cost V 2 bases and J 0 bases, with 14 bases left between them. The CDR3 DNA sequence: TGCAGCGTTGAACCCCAACGGGGGCTCTCCTACAATGAGCAGTTCTTC. Its protein product is CSVEPQRGLSYNEQFF.

In this sample, this clonotype turned up a few times. This rearrangement joins TRBV6-2 or TRBV6-3 to TRBJ2-1, with 8 positions matching TRBD1. CDR3 size: 15 residues. CDR1 is MNHEY, CDR2 SVGEGT, per germline. Trimming removed 2 bases from V and 2 bases from J; junction bases left unmatched: 2. The CDR3 spells CASSYGQGPYNEQFF. As DNA, the CDR3 is TGTGCCAGCAGTTACGGACAGGGCCCCTACAATGAGCAGTTCTTC.

There are many counts of this clonotype. The chain combines TRBV20-1 with TRBJ2-5; 8 bases agree with TRBD2. The germline V gene has CDR1 DFQATT and CDR2 SNEGSKA (reference sequence). The CDR3 loop spans 13 amino acids. The junction had 4 bases not matched to a gene; V was cut back by 3 bases and J by 4 bases. As DNA, the CDR3 is TGCAGTGCTAGCGGGGGGGTGGGAGAGACCCAGTACTTC. Residues: CSASGGVGETQYF.

This clonotype was picked up many times. The chain combines TRBV12-3 or TRBV12-4 with TRBJ1-2; D perhaps matches TRBD1 (5 bases). Trimming left V 5 bases short and J 0 bases short, with 13 bases between. The CDR3 spans 15 residues. CDR3 in amino acids: CASSLGRQANYGYTF. Written as DNA, the CDR3 is TGTGCCAGCAGTCTGGGACGGCAAGCTAACTATGGCTACACCTTC.

This clonotype showed up just a few times. The V call is TRBV3-1, the J call TRBJ1-1; D call uncertain. V was shortened by 6 bases and J by 2 bases, with 10 bases between the two germline ends. The CDR3 is made up of 13 amino acids. CDR1 LGHDT and CDR2 YNNKEL come from the germline V gene (reference sequence). The CDR3 nucleotides read TGTGCCAGCAGTCACGATGACAACACTGAAGCTTTCTTT. Amino acid sequence: CASSHDDNTEAFF.

This clonotype appeared many times. The V gene is TRBV12-3 or TRBV12-4, the J gene TRBJ2-3; D may correspond to TRBD1 or TRBD2 (6 bases each). There are 15 residues in the CDR3. The V end was cut by 6 bases, the J end by 2 bases, with 15 bases between. The CDR3 DNA reads as TGTGCCAGCAGCTCGGAGGGGGTGATCACAGATACGCAGTATTTT. This codes for CASSSEGVITDTQYF.

This chain links TRBV10-3 with TRBJ2-7; no definite D call. CDR1 is ENHRY, CDR2 SYGVKD, per germline. The CDR3 is made up of 14 amino acids. V was trimmed by 3 bases and J by 0 bases, leaving 9 bases between them. DNA of the CDR3: TGTGCCATCAGTGAAGGAATTGGCTCCTACGAGCAGTACTTC. Translation: CAISEGIGSYEQYF.

As for this clonotype: A single base separates this from a much larger clone, so it may be a read error. The V call is TRBV5-1, the J call TRBJ2-5, with TRBD2 matching over 10 bases. The CDR3 covers 14 residues. Germline-derived CDR1 and CDR2 are SGHRS and YFSETQ. DNA of the CDR3: TGCGCCAGCAGCTTAACTAGCGGGACAGAGACCCGGTACTTC. Protein sequence: CASSLTSGTETRYF. Full variable domain (outside the CDR3, taken from reference TRBV5-1 and TRBJ2-5): KAGVTQTPRYLIKTRGQQVTLSCSPISGHRSVSWYQQTPGQGLQFLFEYFSETQRNKGNFPGRFSGRQFSNSRSEMNVSTLELGDSALYLCASSLTSGTETRYFGPGTRLLVL.

Only a few counts were recorded for this clonotype. The V gene is TRBV3-1, the J gene TRBJ1-4; D is perhaps TRBD1 (5 bases). V gave up 4 bases and J gave up 5 bases, with 11 bases separating them. CDR3 length: 14 residues. Germline loops: CDR1 LGHDT, CDR2 YNNKEL (reference sequence). CDR3 protein: CASSRGTDNEKLFF. For the CDR3, the DNA is TGTGCCAGCAGCCGGGGGACGGACAATGAAAAACTGTTTTTT.

This clonotype has more than one count but fewer than ten. The chain is built from TRBV4-3 and TRBJ2-3; TRBD2 aligns across 8 bases. This CDR3 comprises 17 residues. The V gene end was trimmed by 3 bases and the J gene end by 4 bases; junction bases not matched to a gene: 12. Germline V gene data show CDR1 as LGHNA and CDR2 as YSLEER. CDR3: CASSHGVRGGLPDTQYF. In DNA form, the CDR3 reads TGCGCCAGCAGCCATGGTGTACGGGGGGGCCTTCCAGATACGCAGTATTTT.

This clonotype appeared a single time. The chain links TRBV7-2 to TRBJ2-1, with no clear D. CDR3 length equals 17 residues. The germline CDR1 and CDR2 sequences are SGHTA and FQGNSA. V lost 2 bases and J lost 0, with 14 bases in between. CDR3 sequence (DNA): TGTGCCAGCAGCTTATCCATGACGGCGAGCTCCTACAATGAGCAGTTCTTC. Translation: CASSLSMTASSYNEQFF.

The chain employs TRBV5-1 and TRBJ2-7, with 7 nucleotides matching TRBD1. The J segment lost 2 bases and the V segment lost 3 bases, leaving 5 bases of the junction unmatched. Looked up from germline, CDR1 is SGHRS and CDR2 is YFSETQ. This CDR3 has 14 amino acids. CDR3: CASSSTGMPYEQYF. The CDR3 DNA follows: TGCGCCAGCAGCTCGACAGGGATGCCCTACGAGCAGTACTTC.

This sequence joins TRBV5-1 and TRBJ2-5, with 7 bases lining up with TRBD1. This CDR3 contains 14 residues. Trimming cost V 4 bases and J 5 bases; bases outside gene matches: 8. Germline CDR1 and CDR2: SGHRS and YFSETQ. Written as DNA, the CDR3 is TGCGCCAGCAGCCGAACAGGGGATTGGGAGACCCAGTACTTC. Amino acids: CASSRTGDWETQYF.

This clonotype was picked up many times. The chain joins TRBV12-3 or TRBV12-4 to TRBJ1-5, with 7 bases identical to TRBD1. This CDR3 spans 13 amino acids. Trimming at V came to 6 bases and at J to 5 bases, leaving 4 bases not matched to a gene. The DNA for the CDR3 is TGTGCCAGCAGCCACAGGGGAGATCAGCCCCAGCATTTT. This translates into CASSHRGDQPQHF.